This TCR beta chain was identified during a study of Ad26.COV2.S vaccination and SARS-CoV-2 variants. On the study more broadly: Administration of Ad26.COV2.S was intramuscular, either once or twice 56 days apart.

The sample's treatment: around 19 received Ad26.COV2.S at low or high dose, single or two shots; 5 received placebo; per-sample allocation not given. Specimen acquisition occurred on day 63 following the initial vaccine or placebo injection. Some clones are missing from TCRdb's copy, which holds only in-frame ones; the method was immunoSEQ multiplex PCR. The table records approximately 350,000 clones, approximately 83% of them present only once. Per germline, CDR1 SGHNT and CDR2 YENEEA. V lost 3 bases to trimming and J lost 0 bases, with 9 bases between them. The CDR3 contains 14 residues. The V and J genes are TRBV11-3 and TRBJ2-7; a weak D match, TRBD2 (5 bases). The sample in question was peripheral blood, obtained in a trial of Ad26.COV2.S vaccine versus placebo. This sequence was found in a person between 18 and 65 years old who received the Ad26.COV2.S COVID-19 vaccine or a placebo. For the CDR3, the DNA is TGTGCCAGCAGCTTTTCTGCGGGCTCCTACGAGCAGTACTTC. Translated: CASSFSAGSYEQYF.